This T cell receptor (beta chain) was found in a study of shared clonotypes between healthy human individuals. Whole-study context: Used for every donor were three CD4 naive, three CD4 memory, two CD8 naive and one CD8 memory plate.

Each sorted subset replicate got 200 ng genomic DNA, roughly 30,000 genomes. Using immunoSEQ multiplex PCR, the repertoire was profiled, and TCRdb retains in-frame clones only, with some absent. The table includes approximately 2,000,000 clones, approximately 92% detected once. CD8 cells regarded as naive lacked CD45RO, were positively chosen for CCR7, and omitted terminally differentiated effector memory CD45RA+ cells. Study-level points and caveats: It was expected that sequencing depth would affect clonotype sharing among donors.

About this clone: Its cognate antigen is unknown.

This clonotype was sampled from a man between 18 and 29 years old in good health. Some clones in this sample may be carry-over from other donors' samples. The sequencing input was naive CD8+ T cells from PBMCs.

The CDR3 DNA reads TGTGCCAGCAGTGAATGGCAGGGGCAAGCCTACAATGAGCAGTTCTTC. It encodes CASSEWQGQAYNEQFF. This chain links TRBV6-1 with TRBJ2-1; tentatively, D is TRBD1 (6 bases). CDR1 and CDR2 (germline): MNHNS, SASEGT. The CDR3 is 16 amino acids. Deletions cut 2 bases from V and 2 bases from J, with 13 bases between.